One and the same sample provided the 19 T cell receptor beta chains below, sequenced in a study of shared clonotypes between healthy human individuals. The protocol was immunoSEQ multiplex PCR, while the TCRdb copy is restricted to in-frame clones and leaves out a portion. This sample has a few hundred thousand clones, with around four fifths found just once. Sequenced: memory CD4+ T cells sorted from blood. The subset was: CD45RA-negative fraction. Receptor source: a man under 40 in good health.

This clone has just one count. V and J are TRBV10-3 and TRBJ2-1; D call uncertain. V dropped 11 bases and J dropped 6 bases, with 20 bases sitting between them. Germline V gene sequence: CDR1 ENHRY, CDR2 SYGVKD. This CDR3 is 14 amino acids long. In nucleotides, the CDR3 is TGTGCCGCCTCGAAGGACGGGCCAAGCAATGAGCAGTTCTTC. This sequence encodes CAASKDGPSNEQFF.

The rearrangement links TRBV27 to TRBJ2-7; D possibly corresponds to TRBD2 (6 bases). The CDR3 has 13 residues. Between the trimmed V and J ends, which lost 6 bases and 1 base, there was a span of 10 bases. Germline loops: CDR1 MNHEY, CDR2 SMNVEV (reference sequence). The CDR3 coding sequence is TGTGCCAGCAGAGGGGACTCATCCTACGAGCAGTACTTC. Residues: CASRGDSSYEQYF.

This chain connects TRBV10-3 to TRBJ1-1; D gene ambiguous. CDR1 is ENHRY, CDR2 SYGVKD, per germline. Trimming shortened V by 1 base and J by 1 base, and 16 bases separated the two germline ends. The CDR3 is 17 amino acids. CDR3: CAISELGTQKGNTEAFF. Here the CDR3 DNA reads TGTGCCATCAGTGAGTTAGGAACACAGAAAGGGAACACTGAAGCTTTCTTT.

This chain connects TRBV18 to TRBJ2-1; D might be TRBD2 (6 bases). CDR3 length: 15 amino acids. Trimming took 5 bases from V and 5 from J, leaving 16 bases between them. CDR1 is KGHSH, CDR2 LQKENI, per germline. CDR3 sequence: CASSYGRELNNEQFF. The CDR3 region has the DNA TGTGCCAGCTCATACGGACGGGAGCTCAACAATGAGCAGTTCTTC.

The chain is built from TRBV18 and TRBJ2-7; D uncertain. V shed 0 bases and J shed 7 bases, with 10 bases lying between them. CDR3 length: 13 residues. The germline V gene encodes CDR1 KGHSH and CDR2 LQKENI. This CDR3 is CASSPPRPGEQYF. The CDR3 DNA reads TGTGCCAGCTCACCACCTCGGCCAGGAGAGCAGTACTTC.

The genes are TRBV6-5 and TRBJ1-1; 9 nucleotides agree with TRBD1. The CDR3 length is 15 residues. CDR1 is MNHEY, CDR2 SVGAGI, per germline. The ends lost 6 bases at V and 3 bases at J; junction bases unmatched: 8. CDR3 protein: CASRSLQGAYTEAFF. CDR3 nucleotide sequence: TGTGCCAGCAGGTCACTACAGGGGGCTTACACTGAAGCTTTCTTT.

With respect to this clone: Additional DNA sequences in this sample encode the identical CDR3. The CDR3 sequence: CASSFPGQPQHF. CDR3 nucleotides: TGTGCCAGCAGCTTTCCCGGTCAGCCCCAGCATTTT. The chain carries TRBV11-2 and TRBJ1-5, with unresolved D. The V gene lost 3 bases and the J gene lost 6 bases, with 6 bases spanning the gap. The CDR3 consists of 12 residues. The germline V gene encodes CDR1 SGHAT and CDR2 FQNNGV.

The chain employs TRBV15 and TRBJ2-1, with 10 bases that match TRBD2. The V segment lost 2 bases and the J segment 8 bases; nucleotides outside the gene matches: 12. Germline CDR1 and CDR2: LNHNV and YYDKDF (reference sequence). The CDR3 length is 17 residues. Here the CDR3 DNA reads TGTGCCACCAGCAGATGGGGGTCTAGCGGGAGTCCGGATGAGCAGTTCTTC. Protein sequence: CATSRWGSSGSPDEQFF.

The chain carries TRBV7-9 and TRBJ2-7; 9 nucleotides line up with TRBD2. The CDR3 contains 12 residues. The germline V gene encodes CDR1 SEHNR and CDR2 FQNEAQ (reference sequence). The V segment lost 2 bases and the J segment 13 bases; nucleotides outside the gene matches: 6. For the CDR3, the DNA is TGTGCCAGCAGCTTAATAGCGGGAGTCCGTTACTTC. As protein: CASSLIAGVRYF.

The V gene is TRBV6-1, the J gene TRBJ2-2; 8 bases agree with TRBD2. The V segment lost 6 bases and the J segment 6 bases; nucleotides outside the gene matches: 6. This CDR3 has 14 amino acids. The germline CDR1 and CDR2 sequences are MNHNS and SASEGT. CDR3 in DNA: TGTGCCAGCAGGTGGCCGGGAGGGGCCGGGGAGCTGTTTTTT. Protein product: CASRWPGGAGELFF.

This sequence joins TRBV5-1 and TRBJ2-1; perhaps D is TRBD1 or TRBD2 (5 bases each). CDR3 length: 14 residues. CDR1 is SGHRS and CDR2 is YFSETQ in the germline V gene. Trimming stripped 2 bases from V and 6 bases from J, with 12 bases between. The CDR3 bases are TGCGCCAGCAGCTTATCAGGGAGATCCAATGAGCAGTTCTTC. It specifies CASSLSGRSNEQFF.

CDR3 protein: CASNGQGAIGELFF. CDR3 DNA: TGTGCCAGCAACGGACAGGGGGCGATCGGGGAGCTGTTTTTT. The chain employs TRBV9 and TRBJ2-2, with 11 positions matching TRBD1. This CDR3 spans 14 amino acids. Germline values: CDR1 SGDLS, CDR2 YYNGEE. With 6 bases clipped from V and 7 bases from J, the junction kept 5 bases outside the gene matches.

V gene TRBV5-6 combines with J gene TRBJ2-2, with no clear D. Trimming left V 0 bases short and J 6 bases short, with 6 bases between. Germline values: CDR1 SGHDT, CDR2 YYEEEE. This CDR3 has 13 amino acids. The CDR3 coding sequence is TGTGCCAGCAGCTTGGGGGAACCCGGGGAGCTGTTTTTT. Protein sequence: CASSLGEPGELFF.

The gene calls are TRBV27 and TRBJ2-7, with a tentative D call TRBD2 (6 bases). The length of the CDR3 is 13 residues. V lost 4 bases to trimming and J lost 7 bases, with 14 bases between them. Germline assignment: CDR1 MNHEY and CDR2 SMNVEV (reference sequence). The CDR3 DNA sequence: TGTGCCAGCAGTTCCATGCGGGGAAGGGAGCAGTACTTC. Protein product: CASSSMRGREQYF.

The chain links TRBV18 to TRBJ1-4; 7 bases line up with TRBD1. Trimming at V came to 5 bases and at J to 5 bases, leaving 5 bases not matched to a gene. This CDR3 contains 14 residues. Germline V gene data show CDR1 as KGHSH and CDR2 as LQKENI. CDR3 DNA: TGTGCCAGCTCAACACAGGGGCCGAATGAAAAACTGTTTTTT. The encoded protein is CASSTQGPNEKLFF.

The chain couples TRBV25-1 to TRBJ1-4; D not certain. CDR3 length: 15 residues. Germline CDR1 MGHDK, CDR2 SYGVNS. Trimming removed 5 bases at V and 4 bases at J, with 14 bases between. The CDR3 bases are TGTGCCAGCAGTCAGCCGGGCCCTAATAATGAAAAACTGTTTTTT. Encoded protein: CASSQPGPNNEKLFF.

This clone has only a few counts. This sequence joins TRBV5-1 and TRBJ2-7; D not resolved. Germline V lookup: CDR1 SGHRS, CDR2 YFSETQ. Trimming stripped 7 bases from V and 1 base from J, with 15 bases between. The CDR3 covers 14 residues. CDR3 DNA: TGCGCCAGCGCACAGACGGCGGAGTCCTACGAGCAGTACTTC. It is translated as CASAQTAESYEQYF.

The chain has TRBV27 and TRBJ2-3; D is ambiguous. Trimming stripped 8 bases from V and 2 bases from J, with 8 bases between. The CDR3 is 12 residues long. Germline V gene lookup returns CDR1 MNHEY and CDR2 SMNVEV (reference sequence). DNA for the CDR3: TGTGCCAGCGGAAAAAACACAGATACGCAGTATTTT. As protein: CASGKNTDTQYF.

A word on this clone: Other DNA variants within this sample encode the same CDR3. The chain uses TRBV5-4 and TRBJ2-3; 7 bases map to TRBD1. Trimming took 4 bases from V and 1 from J; bases not matched to a gene: 6. Germline lookup yields CDR1 SGHNT and CDR2 YYREEE (reference sequence). This CDR3 contains 15 residues. The CDR3 DNA is TGTGCCAGCAGCGGCCGGGACAGAGGCACAGATACGCAGTATTTT. This gives the protein CASSGRDRGTDTQYF.